This TCR beta chain was obtained from a study of T-cell memory formation after mild COVID-19. From the 5' RACE reads, TCRdb called clonotypes with MiXCR, one entry per CDR3 protein. This sample has around 250,000 distinct CDR3 sequences, with over 8.5% found just once. This clonotype appeared a few times. The CDR3 loop spans 16 amino acids. Trimming left V 6 bases short and J 0 bases short, with 14 bases between. CDR1 and CDR2 (germline): SGHAT, FQNNGV. The sample consisted of PBMCs or a T cell subset sorted from them (not recorded which). This clonotype was obtained from a man younger than 35 who had mild COVID-19 (a few samples of this study predate the infection). Cell type and time point are not known. J is TRBJ2-2 and V is TRBV11-2; no clear D gene. The DNA for the CDR3 is TGTGCCAGCAGGGCGACGTGGGGAACGAACACCGGGGAGCTGTTTTTT. Amino acids: CASRATWGTNTGELFF.